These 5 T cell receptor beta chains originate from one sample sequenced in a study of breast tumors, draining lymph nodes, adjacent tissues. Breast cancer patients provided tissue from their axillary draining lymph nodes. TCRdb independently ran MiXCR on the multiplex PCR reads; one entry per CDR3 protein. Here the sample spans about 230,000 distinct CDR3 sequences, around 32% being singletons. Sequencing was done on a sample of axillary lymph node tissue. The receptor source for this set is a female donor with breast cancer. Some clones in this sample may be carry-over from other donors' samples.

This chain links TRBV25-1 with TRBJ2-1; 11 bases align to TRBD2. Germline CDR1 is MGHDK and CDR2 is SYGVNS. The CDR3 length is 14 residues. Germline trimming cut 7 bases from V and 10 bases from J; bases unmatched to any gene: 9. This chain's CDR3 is CASMKLAGDREQFF. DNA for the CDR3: TGTGCCAGCATGAAACTAGCGGGAGATCGGGAGCAGTTCTTC. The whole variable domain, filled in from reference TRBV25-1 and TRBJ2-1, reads EADIYQTPRYLVIGTGKKITLECSQTMGHDKMYWYQQDPGMELHLIHYSYGVNSTEKGDLSSESTVSRIRTEHFPLTLESARPSHTSQYLCASMKLAGDREQFFGPGTRLTVL.

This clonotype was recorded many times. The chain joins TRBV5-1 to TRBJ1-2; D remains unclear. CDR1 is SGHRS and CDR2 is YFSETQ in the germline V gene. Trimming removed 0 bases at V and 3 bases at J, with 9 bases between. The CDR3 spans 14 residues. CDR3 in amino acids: CASSLVPRDYGYTF. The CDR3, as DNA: TGCGCCAGCAGCTTGGTCCCGAGAGACTATGGCTACACCTTC.

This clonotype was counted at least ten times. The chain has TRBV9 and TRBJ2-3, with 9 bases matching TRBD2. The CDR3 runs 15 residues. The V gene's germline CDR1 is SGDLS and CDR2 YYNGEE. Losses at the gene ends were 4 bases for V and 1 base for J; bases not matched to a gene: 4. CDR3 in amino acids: CASSNLAGRTDTQYF. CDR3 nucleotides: TGTGCCAGCAGCAACCTAGCGGGACGCACAGATACGCAGTATTTT.

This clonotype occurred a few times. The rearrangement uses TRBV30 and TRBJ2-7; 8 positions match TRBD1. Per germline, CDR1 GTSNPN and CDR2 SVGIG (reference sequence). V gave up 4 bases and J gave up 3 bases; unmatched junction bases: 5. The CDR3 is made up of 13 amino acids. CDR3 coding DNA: TGTGCCTGGAAGACACAGGGGGACTACGAGCAGTACTTC. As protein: CAWKTQGDYEQYF.

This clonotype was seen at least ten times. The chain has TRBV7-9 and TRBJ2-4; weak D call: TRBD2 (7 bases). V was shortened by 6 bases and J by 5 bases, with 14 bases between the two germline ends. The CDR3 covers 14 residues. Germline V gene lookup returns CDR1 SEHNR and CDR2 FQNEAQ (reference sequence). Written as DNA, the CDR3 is TGTGCCAGCAGTACAGGGACTACCCAAAACATTCAGTACTTC. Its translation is CASSTGTTQNIQYF. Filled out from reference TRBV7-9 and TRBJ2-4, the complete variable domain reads DTGVSQNPRHKITKRGQNVTFRCDPISEHNRLYWYRQTLGQGPEFLTYFQNEAQLEKSRLLSDRFSAERPKGSFSTLEIQRTEQGDSAMYLCASSTGTTQNIQYFGAGTRLSVL.